These 30 T cell receptor beta chains were sequenced from one sample in a study of cytomegalovirus exposure and HLA in healthy donors. A multiplex PCR was run with 60 Vbeta primers and 13 Jbeta primers. The assay was immunoSEQ multiplex PCR, and TCRdb's table has in-frame clones only and misses some. The profile covers around 160,000 clones, with 60% to 80% appearing a single time and 6.5% to 7% taken by the ten largest. The sample was PBMCs. Source of these receptors: a woman aged 40-49 years in good health and CMV-seropositive.

The sample holds a few counts of this clone. This rearrangement joins TRBV5-6 to TRBJ1-2; no clear D gene. The CDR3 extends over 13 amino acids. From germline, CDR1 is SGHDT and CDR2 YYEEEE. The V and J ends lost 0 bases and 5 bases respectively, with 8 bases between them. Here the CDR3 reads CASSLVEGYGYTF. Written as DNA, the CDR3 is TGTGCCAGCAGCTTGGTTGAGGGATATGGCTACACCTTC.

The count of this clone is one. The chain joins TRBV7-3 to TRBJ2-5, with TRBD2 matching 10 bases. The CDR3 sequence is 15 residues long. The V segment lost 5 bases and the J segment 5 bases; nucleotides outside the gene matches: 8. CDR1 and CDR2 (germline): SGHTA, FQGTGA. The DNA for the CDR3 is TGTGCCAGCAGCGTGAGCGGGGGGGCTTTGGAGACCCAGTACTTC. It translates to CASSVSGGALETQYF.

V usage is TRBV28 and J usage is TRBJ2-7; 7 nucleotides align to TRBD1. From germline, CDR1 is MDHEN and CDR2 SYDVKM. Germline trimming cut 6 bases from V and 3 bases from J; bases unmatched to any gene: 14. The CDR3 spans 16 residues. In nucleotides, the CDR3 is TGTGCCAGCAGCCGACCACTGCGACAGGGAAACTACGAGCAGTACTTC. It is translated as CASSRPLRQGNYEQYF.

The chain employs TRBV28 and TRBJ2-3; possibly TRBD2 for D (5 bases). Germline values: CDR1 MDHEN, CDR2 SYDVKM. The CDR3 extends over 14 amino acids. V lost 1 base and J lost 7, with 12 bases in between. CDR3: CASSLSVEGHTQYF. Here the CDR3 DNA reads TGTGCCAGCAGTTTATCGGTCGAGGGCCATACGCAGTATTTT.

The genes are TRBV5-1 and TRBJ2-1; D is undetermined. Germline lookup yields CDR1 SGHRS and CDR2 YFSETQ. The ends were cut back, 0 bases at V and 3 bases at J, with 7 bases in the middle. The CDR3 runs to 14 residues. This chain's CDR3 is CASSLVTNYNEQFF. Here the CDR3 DNA reads TGCGCCAGCAGCTTGGTCACAAACTACAATGAGCAGTTCTTC.

The chain combines TRBV6-6 with TRBJ2-3, with 9 bases that match TRBD2. The junction had 5 bases not matched to a gene; V was cut back by 5 bases and J by 2 bases. This CDR3 is built from 15 residues. Germline assignment: CDR1 MNHNY and CDR2 SVGAGI (reference sequence). This chain's CDR3 is CASSIAGALTDTQYF. The CDR3 DNA reads as TGTGCCAGCAGTATAGCGGGGGCCCTCACAGATACGCAGTATTTT.

This chain connects TRBV7-3 to TRBJ2-1; weak D call: TRBD2 (6 bases). V was clipped by 1 base and J by 1 base, with 11 bases between them. The CDR3 has 16 amino acids. CDR1 and CDR2 from the germline V gene are SGHTA and FQGTGA. Here the CDR3 reads CASSLMGGLSYNEQFF. In DNA, the CDR3 is TGTGCCAGCAGCTTAATGGGGGGTCTATCCTACAATGAGCAGTTCTTC.

This clone appeared a few times. This chain uses TRBV11-2 with TRBJ2-1; D is unclear. Trimming pared 4 bases from V and 6 bases from J, leaving 13 bases between. The CDR3 consists of 14 residues. Per the germline V gene, CDR1 is SGHAT and CDR2 is FQNNGV. CDR3 in amino acids: CASSSPARVNEQFF. The CDR3 DNA is TGTGCCAGCAGCTCTCCGGCTAGAGTCAATGAGCAGTTCTTC.

J is TRBJ1-5 and V is TRBV6-5; D not resolved. The CDR3 is made up of 13 amino acids. Germline V lookup: CDR1 MNHEY, CDR2 SVGAGI. With 6 bases removed from V and 0 bases from J, the gap between germline ends came to 6 bases. CDR3 bases: TGTGCCAGCAGCCAGAATAGCAATCAGCCCCAGCATTTT. Amino acids: CASSQNSNQPQHF.

This sequence joins TRBV29-1 and TRBJ2-7, with D tentatively TRBD1 (5 bases). The CDR3 covers 14 residues. V was clipped by 0 bases and J by 1 base, with 10 bases between them. CDR1 and CDR2 (germline): SQVTM, ANQGSEA. The CDR3 DNA is TGCAGCGTTGAAGATCAGACAGATTCCTACGAGCAGTACTTC. This gives the protein CSVEDQTDSYEQYF.

The chain joins TRBV7-5 to TRBJ2-3; no DNA check was done on the table's D call, TRBD1. TRBV7-5 is a listed pseudogene. This CDR3 spans 16 amino acids. The CDR3 DNA reads TGTGTCAGAAGCCCCCGGGACAGGGAAGGCACAGATACGCAGTATTTT. It yields the protein CVRSPRDREGTDTQYF.

This clone was seen a few times. The chain uses TRBV19 and TRBJ2-6; TRBD1 matches 12 bases. Germline values: CDR1 LNHDA, CDR2 SQIVND (reference sequence). The CDR3 runs to 18 residues. The V and J ends lost 4 bases and 4 bases, in that order; junction bases with no gene match: 8. The chain's CDR3 is CASSTPGQGARGANVLTF. In DNA form, the CDR3 reads TGTGCCAGTAGTACTCCGGGACAGGGGGCGCGCGGGGCCAACGTCCTGACTTTC.

This clone was detected once. The V call is TRBV9, the J call TRBJ1-1, with 8 bases aligning to TRBD1. Germline CDR1 SGDLS, CDR2 YYNGEE. J was trimmed by 11 bases and V by 4 bases; bases with no gene match: 7. The CDR3 extends over 12 amino acids. In DNA, the CDR3 is TGTGCCAGCAGCCCCCAGGACAGGGTCGCTTTCTTT. Translated: CASSPQDRVAFF.

V and J are TRBV27 and TRBJ1-2; TRBD1 might be the D (6 bases). The CDR3 contains 13 residues. CDR1 MNHEY and CDR2 SMNVEV come from the germline V gene (reference sequence). Trimming cost V 6 bases and J 4 bases, with 12 bases left between them. The CDR3 DNA follows: TGTGCCAGCAGACCTACAGGGTTCTATGGCTACACCTTC. Residues: CASRPTGFYGYTF.

The J gene is TRBJ2-5, the V gene TRBV7-9; 15 bases map to TRBD2. Per the germline V gene, CDR1 is SEHNR and CDR2 is FQNEAQ (reference sequence). V was pared by 4 bases and J by 5 bases, with 11 bases of the junction left unmatched. CDR3 length equals 18 residues. The CDR3 nucleotides read TGTGCCAGCAGCTCCGGACTAGCGGGGGGGCCTTCCTCCGAGACCCAGTACTTC. This translates into CASSSGLAGGPSSETQYF.

The chain uses TRBV5-1 and TRBJ2-1; D unresolved. Germline-derived CDR1 and CDR2 are SGHRS and YFSETQ. This CDR3 is 14 amino acids long. Trimming shortened V by 4 bases and J by 4 bases, and 12 bases separated the two germline ends. This chain's CDR3 is CASSPEDWYNEQFF. The CDR3 DNA is TGCGCCAGCAGCCCTGAAGACTGGTACAATGAGCAGTTCTTC.

Regarding this clone: Additional DNA sequences in this sample encode the identical CDR3. V gene TRBV6-6 combines with J gene TRBJ1-3; D not resolved. Trimming took off 2 bases at V and 2 bases at J, with 4 bases between the two ends. Germline loops: CDR1 MNHNY, CDR2 SVGAGI (reference sequence). The CDR3 loop spans 13 amino acids. Here the CDR3 DNA reads TGTGCCAGCAGTTACACGGCTGGAAACACCATATATTTT. It codes for CASSYTAGNTIYF.

The V gene is TRBV28, the J gene TRBJ1-2; D remains unclear. V lost 2 bases to trimming and J lost 5 bases, with 15 bases between them. The CDR3 covers 15 residues. Germline V lookup: CDR1 MDHEN, CDR2 SYDVKM. This CDR3 reads CASSLVGSARYGYTF. The CDR3 nucleotides read TGTGCCAGCAGTTTAGTCGGCAGTGCGAGGTATGGCTACACCTTC.

V usage is TRBV27 and J usage is TRBJ1-6; 7 bases match TRBD1. CDR1 and CDR2 from the germline V gene are MNHEY and SMNVEV (reference sequence). V shed 4 bases and J 5 bases; nucleotides not matched to a gene: 2. The length of the CDR3 is 14 residues. Written as DNA, the CDR3 is TGTGCCAGCAGTTGGGGACAGAATAATTCACCCCTCCACTTT. Amino acids: CASSWGQNNSPLHF.

The chain has TRBV19 and TRBJ2-1; TRBD2 might be the D (7 bases). Trimming cost V 7 bases and J 4 bases, with 17 bases left between them. Per germline, CDR1 LNHDA and CDR2 SQIVND (reference sequence). The CDR3 runs 15 residues. For the CDR3, the DNA is TGTGCCAGTACTTCGTGGGGGGGCCAATACAATGAGCAGTTCTTC. The encoded protein is CASTSWGGQYNEQFF.

The chain links TRBV19 to TRBJ2-5, with D perhaps matching TRBD1 (5 bases). CDR1 is LNHDA, CDR2 SQIVND, per germline (reference sequence). There are 16 residues in the CDR3. V was cut by 0 bases and J by 3 bases, with 14 bases left in between. The CDR3: CASSIEAWLGEETQYF. In DNA form, the CDR3 reads TGTGCCAGTAGTATAGAGGCTTGGCTAGGGGAAGAGACCCAGTACTTC.

This clone has a single count. The chain employs TRBV4-1 and TRBJ2-2, with TRBD2 matching 11 bases. The CDR3 spans 15 residues. Germline V gives CDR1 MGHRA, CDR2 YSYEKL. J was trimmed by 2 bases and V by 7 bases; bases with no gene match: 3. The CDR3 sequence is CASTLAGGNTGELFF. Written as DNA, the CDR3 is TGCGCCAGCACTCTAGCGGGGGGAAACACCGGGGAGCTGTTTTTT.

This clone was counted once. The chain couples TRBV6-1 to TRBJ1-1; D unresolved. V lost 2 bases and J 0 bases, leaving 13 bases between the germline ends. The germline V gene encodes CDR1 MNHNS and CDR2 SASEGT. The CDR3 length is 16 residues. CDR3: CASSEWRGRMNTEAFF. The CDR3 DNA sequence: TGTGCCAGCAGTGAATGGCGGGGAAGAATGAACACTGAAGCTTTCTTT.

The chain employs TRBV19 and TRBJ2-2, with D unresolved. The germline V gene encodes CDR1 LNHDA and CDR2 SQIVND (reference sequence). This CDR3 comprises 13 residues. Trimming removed 3 bases at V and 7 bases at J, with 9 bases between. The CDR3 region is CASSIAGFGELFF. CDR3 bases: TGTGCCAGTAGTATTGCAGGATTCGGGGAGCTGTTTTTT.

This clone was observed once. This chain's CDR3 is CASKTDGAYNSPLHF. CDR3 DNA sequence: TGTGCCAGCAAAACCGACGGAGCCTATAATTCACCCCTCCACTTT. The V call is TRBV27, the J call TRBJ1-6; D remains unclear. Germline V gene lookup returns CDR1 MNHEY and CDR2 SMNVEV (reference sequence). Deletions cut 7 bases from V and 2 bases from J, with 12 bases between. The CDR3 spans 15 residues.

J is TRBJ1-2 and V is TRBV6-5, with D perhaps matching TRBD1 (5 bases). The length of the CDR3 is 14 residues. The germline V gene encodes CDR1 MNHEY and CDR2 SVGAGI. The germline V and J ends were trimmed by 4 bases and 4 bases, with 13 bases remaining between them. CDR3 in amino acids: CASSLSGGSYGYTF. CDR3 nucleotide sequence: TGTGCCAGCAGTTTGTCTGGGGGGTCCTATGGCTACACCTTC.

The chain carries TRBV5-4 and TRBJ2-3; 7 nucleotides align to TRBD1. This CDR3 is built from 16 residues. The germline V gene has CDR1 SGHNT and CDR2 YYREEE (reference sequence). The V and J ends lost 3 bases and 0 bases, in that order; junction bases with no gene match: 7. As DNA, the CDR3 is TGTGCCAGCAGCTCCTACAGGGGCACTAGCACAGATACGCAGTATTTT. Its translation is CASSSYRGTSTDTQYF.

CDR3 amino acids: CASSLFRGQIAKNIQYF. DNA of the CDR3: TGTGCCAGCAGCTTGTTTAGGGGGCAGATAGCCAAAAACATTCAGTACTTC. The chain links TRBV5-6 to TRBJ2-4; 7 bases are shared with TRBD1. Germline V gene sequence: CDR1 SGHDT, CDR2 YYEEEE. This CDR3 is built from 17 residues. The trim removed 1 base at V and 0 bases at J, leaving 7 bases unmatched.

The V and J genes are TRBV18 and TRBJ2-5; no reliable D call. The ends were cut back, 6 bases at V and 2 bases at J, with 13 bases in the middle. The CDR3 loop spans 14 amino acids. CDR1 is KGHSH, CDR2 LQKENI, per germline. CDR3 coding DNA: TGTGCCAGCTCGCCGCTTGGCTCTCAAGAGACCCAGTACTTC. Translated: CASSPLGSQETQYF.

The rearrangement uses TRBV4-1 and TRBJ2-1; 9 bases agree with TRBD1. Germline loops: CDR1 MGHRA, CDR2 YSYEKL. The J segment lost 16 bases and the V segment lost 2 bases, leaving 18 bases of the junction unmatched. The CDR3 has 16 amino acids. CDR3 in amino acids: CASSQPGQGRQGSHFF. CDR3 nucleotide sequence: TGCGCCAGCAGCCAACCCGGACAGGGGAGGCAGGGTTCCCATTTCTTC.